The 18 T cell receptor beta chains in this list originate from one sample, sequenced in a study of blood T cells in healthy people across ages. Through a sample-barcoded 5' primer and a J-beta primer mix, a second PCR was run for roughly 6 to 12 cycles. A single record per CDR3 protein comes from TCRdb applying MiXCR to the 5' RACE reads. The data contain more than 1 million distinct CDR3 sequences, 35% to 50% of them singletons. The sample taken for sequencing was blood. These receptors were collected from a woman aged 55-75 years in good health.

The chain has TRBV21-1 and TRBJ2-5. TRBJ2-7 explains the end of the DNA better; the J call may be wrong. TRBV21-1 is given as a pseudogene. The CDR3 is made up of 16 amino acids. The CDR3 is CASSKVFGPTNHEQYF. The DNA for the CDR3 is TGTGCCAGTAGCAAAGTTTTCGGTCCAACAAACCACGAGCAGTACTTC.

This clonotype was detected only a few times. The rearrangement links TRBV5-1 to TRBJ2-1, with 10 bases lining up with TRBD2. This CDR3 has 18 amino acids. With V trimmed by 0 bases and J by 5 bases, 11 bases remained unmatched. Germline values: CDR1 SGHRS, CDR2 YFSETQ. CDR3 loop: CASSLGTSGLKRNNEQFF. In DNA, the CDR3 is TGCGCCAGCAGCTTGGGGACTAGCGGCTTGAAGCGTAACAATGAGCAGTTCTTC.

This clonotype was picked up a small number of times. V and J are TRBV12-3 or TRBV12-4 and TRBJ2-5, with D tentatively TRBD1 (7 bases). This CDR3 comprises 14 residues. V was cut by 7 bases and J by 4 bases, with 16 bases left in between. The CDR3 is CASTTPGGTETQYF. The CDR3 coding sequence is TGTGCCAGCACCACGCCAGGGGGGACAGAGACCCAGTACTTC.

This clonotype was detected a few times. The chain has TRBV6-5 and TRBJ1-2, with TRBD1 matching 10 bases. The CDR3 sequence is 15 residues long. Germline loops: CDR1 MNHEY, CDR2 SVGAGI. V lost 7 bases to trimming and J lost 4 bases; unmatched junction nucleotides: 9. Here the CDR3 reads CASTTTGGAGYGYTF. CDR3 sequence (DNA): TGTGCCAGCACAACGACAGGGGGCGCGGGCTATGGCTACACCTTC.

V gene TRBV12-3 or TRBV12-4 combines with J gene TRBJ2-3, with D perhaps being TRBD1 or TRBD2 (5 bases each). There are 15 residues in the CDR3. Trimming stripped 7 bases from V and 6 bases from J, with 20 bases between. The CDR3 loop reads CASTARGSLTDTQYF. CDR3 sequence (DNA): TGTGCCAGCACCGCCCGGGGCAGCCTGACCGATACGCAGTATTTT.

The rearrangement links TRBV10-2 to TRBJ1-1; D remains unclear. Trimming took 7 bases from V and 1 from J, leaving 10 bases between them. CDR1 is WSHSY and CDR2 is SAAADI in the germline V gene. CDR3 length: 13 amino acids. Here the CDR3 DNA reads TGCGCCAGCACCCCGGACCCGAACACTGAAGCTTTCTTT. The encoded protein is CASTPDPNTEAFF.

The chain combines TRBV6-5 with TRBJ2-1, with TRBD1 identical over 7 bases. J was trimmed by 5 bases and V by 7 bases; bases with no gene match: 5. The CDR3 consists of 13 residues. Looked up from germline, CDR1 is MNHEY and CDR2 is SVGAGI. The CDR3 here is CASKQGIHNEQFF. The CDR3 coding sequence is TGTGCCAGCAAACAGGGGATCCACAATGAGCAGTTCTTC.

V usage is TRBV12-3 or TRBV12-4 and J usage is TRBJ2-5; D uncertain. V dropped 3 bases and J dropped 8 bases, with 13 bases sitting between them. The CDR3 consists of 13 residues. The CDR3 sequence is CASSFSARGTQYF. CDR3 in DNA: TGTGCCAGCAGTTTCAGTGCTCGAGGAACCCAGTACTTC.

This clonotype was found a few times. This chain links TRBV11-2 with TRBJ2-5; a weak D match, TRBD1 (5 bases). Trimming took 1 base from V and 5 from J, leaving 11 bases between them. The CDR3 totals 14 residues. Per germline, CDR1 SGHAT and CDR2 FQNNGV. CDR3 loop: CASSLGHYRETQYF. CDR3 sequence (DNA): TGTGCCAGCAGCTTAGGGCACTACAGGGAGACCCAGTACTTC.

This rearrangement joins TRBV20-1 to TRBJ2-7; D call uncertain. Germline V gives CDR1 DFQATT, CDR2 SNEGSKA (reference sequence). With 5 bases removed from V and 7 bases from J, the gap between germline ends came to 24 bases. The CDR3 has 15 amino acids. The CDR3 coding sequence is TGCAGTGCTTCCGCTTTGGGTCCTTCCTACAATGAGCAGTACTTC. Translation gives CSASALGPSYNEQYF.

In this sample, this clonotype turned up once. The chain recombines TRBV30 with TRBJ2-1, with D possibly TRBD2 on 6 matching bases. The ends were cut back, 0 bases at V and 8 bases at J, with 11 bases in the middle. Germline assignment: CDR1 GTSNPN and CDR2 SVGIG (reference sequence). The CDR3 is made up of 13 amino acids. The CDR3 loop reads CAWSVGGSDEQFF. In nucleotides, the CDR3 is TGTGCCTGGAGTGTCGGAGGGAGCGATGAGCAGTTCTTC.

The chain has TRBV5-5 and TRBJ2-5, with a weak D call TRBD2 (6 bases). The end of the DNA aligns better with TRBJ2-7, so the J call may be wrong. The CDR3 spans 15 residues. From germline, CDR1 is SGHKS and CDR2 YYEKEE (reference sequence). In nucleotides, the CDR3 is TGTGCCAGCAGCTTGGCAGCCGGGAGTCACCACGAGCAGTACTTC. Its translation is CASSLAAGSHHEQYF.

V gene TRBV20-1 combines with J gene TRBJ2-3; 9 nucleotides line up with TRBD2. The germline V gene encodes CDR1 DFQATT and CDR2 SNEGSKA (reference sequence). The CDR3 consists of 14 residues. With 3 bases clipped from V and 5 bases from J, the junction kept 6 bases outside the gene matches. Here the CDR3 reads CSASRGRAEDTQYF. The CDR3 nucleotides read TGCAGTGCTAGTCGCGGGAGGGCCGAAGATACGCAGTATTTT.

The chain combines TRBV12-3 or TRBV12-4 with TRBJ2-3, with 7 bases aligning to TRBD1. This CDR3 is 17 amino acids long. V trimming: 0 bases; J trimming: 0 bases; junction bases outside the gene matches: 6. The CDR3 protein is CASSLALRTGSTDTQYF. The CDR3 DNA reads TGTGCCAGCAGTTTAGCGCTCCGGACAGGCAGCACAGATACGCAGTATTTT.

In this sample, this clonotype turned up a few times. CDR3 nucleotide sequence: TGTGCCAGCAGCCAAGAAGGGAAGGGCAATGAGCAGTTCTTC. Its protein is CASSQEGKGNEQFF. The chain combines TRBV3-1 with TRBJ2-1; D gene unclear. The length of the CDR3 is 14 residues. Germline CDR1 reads LGHDT; CDR2 reads YNNKEL (reference sequence). Trimming took 0 bases from V and 6 from J, leaving 9 bases between them.

This clonotype has more than one count but fewer than ten. The rearrangement joins TRBV25-1 to TRBJ2-4; 7 nucleotides match TRBD2. With 4 bases clipped from V and 9 bases from J, the junction kept 9 bases outside the gene matches. The CDR3 contains 14 residues. Germline values: CDR1 MGHDK, CDR2 SYGVNS. CDR3 bases: TGTGCCAGCAGTGCCGGACTAGGGCTGTCCATTCAGTACTTC. Amino acid sequence: CASSAGLGLSIQYF.

As to this clonotype: A much larger clone differs by one base, so this may be a read error. This chain uses TRBV25-1 with TRBJ2-1, with D possibly being TRBD2 (6 bases). TRBJ2-7 explains the end of the DNA better; the J call may be wrong. This CDR3 contains 13 residues. Germline V gives CDR1 MGHDK, CDR2 SYGVNS. The CDR3 region is CASSRDLYNEQYF. CDR3 nucleotides: TGTGCCAGCAGCCGGGACTTATACAATGAGCAGTACTTC.

The J gene is TRBJ2-5, the V gene TRBV20-1; 8 bases match TRBD1. Germline assignment: CDR1 DFQATT and CDR2 SNEGSKA (reference sequence). The ends lost 4 bases at V and 2 bases at J; junction bases unmatched: 6. The CDR3 is 14 residues long. This CDR3 reads CSAIHRDRQETQYF. The CDR3 nucleotides read TGCAGTGCTATTCACCGGGACAGGCAAGAGACCCAGTACTTC.